This T cell receptor beta chain came from a study of T cells in Graves' hyperthyroidism and ophthalmopathy. Study as a whole: Any treatment followed the collection of peripheral blood at initial diagnosis.

There were TCR beta CDR3 regions amplified from RNA transcripts. When the TCR CDR3 underwent first-round RT-PCR, the HTBI primer set was used. TCRdb called the multiplex PCR reads again in MiXCR, with one record for every CDR3 protein. This sample yields a few hundred thousand distinct CDR3 sequences, of which less than 25% are seen a single time; around a quarter belongs to the top ten. These patients, aged 18 to 65, had recently diagnosed hyperthyroidism lasting under 2 months. This clonotype has more than one count but fewer than ten. Sequenced input: blood. The receptor was isolated from a man between 18 and 29 years old with Graves' hyperthyroidism.

The CDR3 reads CASTPTGRDEKLFF. The CDR3 coding sequence is TGTGCCAGCACCCCGACAGGGAGGGATGAAAAACTGTTTTTT. The chain recombines TRBV6-1 with TRBJ1-4, with 7 nucleotides matching TRBD1. The germline gives CDR1 MNHNS, CDR2 SASEGT. The CDR3 totals 14 residues. Losses at the gene ends were 7 bases for V and 6 bases for J; bases not matched to a gene: 8.